Listed here is a single TCR beta chain. The record originates from a study of blood T cells in healthy people across ages. A second about 6 to 11 cycle PCR used barcoded and J-beta primers. CDR3-containing paired-end reads numbered at least 3 million in each sample. TCRdb re-analysed the 5' RACE reads in MiXCR, keeping a single row per CDR3 protein. This table has some 1.8 million distinct CDR3 sequences, about two fifths appearing once. The CDR3 covers 14 residues. The V end was cut by 9 bases, the J end by 0 bases, with 12 bases between. Germline V CDR1 and CDR2: SGHAT, FQDESV (reference sequence). The receptor's source is a human donor in good health. The sequencing sample was made of blood. The J gene is TRBJ2-1, the V gene TRBV11-1; perhaps TRBD1 as D (5 bases). The CDR3 DNA reads TGTGCCAGTAAGGGGCGTCCCTCCTACAATGAGCAGTTCTTC. The encoded protein is CASKGRPSYNEQFF.